This entry describes one T cell receptor (beta chain). The data derive from a study of OX40 agonist ivuxolimab in advanced cancers. The assay was immunoSEQ multiplex PCR, and TCRdb's table has in-frame clones only and misses some. The sample contains roughly 90,000 clones, about nine tenths of which appear only once. The receptor was isolated from an adult with an advanced solid tumor such as melanoma, head and neck, liver or kidney cancer. The sequences come from CD4+ or CD8+ T cells sorted from blood, collected in a trial of the OX40 agonist ivuxolimab.

In DNA form, the CDR3 reads TGTGCCAGCAGCCAAGCCCAGGGACAGGGGAAACAGCCCCAGCATTTT. Translating gives CASSQAQGQGKQPQHF. The rearrangement joins TRBV4-2 to TRBJ1-5, with TRBD1 identical over 10 bases. The germline CDR1 and CDR2 sequences are LGHNA and YNFKEQ. J lost 7 bases, V lost 1 base, and 7 bases had no gene match. This CDR3 spans 16 amino acids.